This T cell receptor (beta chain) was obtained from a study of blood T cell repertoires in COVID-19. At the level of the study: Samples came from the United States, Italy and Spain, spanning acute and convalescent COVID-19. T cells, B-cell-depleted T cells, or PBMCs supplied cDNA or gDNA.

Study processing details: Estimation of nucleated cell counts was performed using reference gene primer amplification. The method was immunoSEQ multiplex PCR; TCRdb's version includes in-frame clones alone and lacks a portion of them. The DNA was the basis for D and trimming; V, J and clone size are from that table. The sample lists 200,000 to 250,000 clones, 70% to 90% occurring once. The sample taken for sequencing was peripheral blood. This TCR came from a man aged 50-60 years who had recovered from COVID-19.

The CDR3 loop is CASSPWTGAYEQYF. The CDR3 nucleotides are TGTGCCAGCAGTCCATGGACAGGGGCCTACGAGCAGTACTTC. The V gene is TRBV27, the J gene TRBJ2-7; 9 bases align to TRBD1. CDR1 and CDR2 (germline): MNHEY, SMNVEV (reference sequence). This CDR3 comprises 14 residues. V was clipped by 5 bases and J by 2 bases; unmatched bases: 4.